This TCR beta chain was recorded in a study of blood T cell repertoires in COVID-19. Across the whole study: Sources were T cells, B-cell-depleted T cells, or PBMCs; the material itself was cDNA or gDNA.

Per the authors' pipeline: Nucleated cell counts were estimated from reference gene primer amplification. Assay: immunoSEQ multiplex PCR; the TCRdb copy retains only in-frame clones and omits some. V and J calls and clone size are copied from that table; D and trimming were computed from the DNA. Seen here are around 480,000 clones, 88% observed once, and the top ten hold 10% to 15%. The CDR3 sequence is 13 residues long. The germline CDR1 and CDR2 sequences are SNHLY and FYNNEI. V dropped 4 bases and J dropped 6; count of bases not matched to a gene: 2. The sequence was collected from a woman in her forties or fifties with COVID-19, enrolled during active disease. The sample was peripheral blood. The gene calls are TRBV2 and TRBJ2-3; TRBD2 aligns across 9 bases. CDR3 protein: CASSGLAGDTQYF. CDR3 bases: TGTGCCAGCAGTGGGCTAGCGGGGGATACGCAGTATTTT.